This passage covers 19 T cell receptor beta chains from one sample sequenced in a study of T-cell memory formation after mild COVID-19 (dated by TCRdb to 2020 to 2022). The library relied on 5' RACE. TCRdb lists the instrument as Illumina NovaSeq 6000. TCRdb reworked the public reads: Q25 trimming with fastp, MiXCR clone assembly, productive beta chains retained. All rows with the same CDR3 protein become a single entry with the most common DNA and genes. Here the sample has approximately 150,000 distinct CDR3 sequences; over 15% occur a single time. The ten most abundant clones make up 2% to 2.5% of the sample. The sample consisted of PBMCs or a T cell subset sorted from them (not recorded which). Source of these receptors: an adult woman who had mild COVID-19 (a few samples of this study predate the infection). The sample titles of this study are shuffled in the database, so cell type and time point are left out; the donor was told from shared clones.

The CDR3 nucleotides are TGTGCCAGCAGCATCGACAGGTTTCGCGAGCAGTACTTC. It specifies CASSIDRFREQYF. The chain is built from TRBV12-3 or TRBV12-4 and TRBJ2-7; possible D gene TRBD1, 6 bases. This CDR3 is 13 amino acids long. V shed 6 bases and J shed 6 bases, with 15 bases lying between them.

This chain joins TRBV4-3 and TRBJ1-2; 7 bases map to TRBD1. Looked up from germline, CDR1 is LGHNA and CDR2 is YSLEER. J lost 8 bases, V lost 5 bases, and 8 bases had no gene match. CDR3 length: 13 amino acids. The CDR3 coding sequence is TGCGCCAGCAGCAGACGACAGGGACAAGGCTACACCTTC. Protein sequence: CASSRRQGQGYTF.

Ten or more counts support this clonotype. The chain carries TRBV7-8 and TRBJ2-5; perhaps TRBD2 as D (6 bases). The CDR3 length is 11 residues. Between the trimmed V and J ends, which lost 4 bases and 14 bases, there was a span of 14 bases. Germline V gene lookup returns CDR1 SGHVS and CDR2 FQNEAQ. CDR3 residues: CASSSGLAPYF. For the CDR3, the DNA is TGTGCCAGCAGCTCGGGACTCGCTCCTTACTTC.

This clonotype was counted only a few times. The chain carries TRBV2 and TRBJ2-5, with 8 bases matching TRBD1. Germline V gives CDR1 SNHLY, CDR2 FYNNEI. The CDR3 has 14 residues. With 4 bases clipped from V and 6 bases from J, the junction kept 7 bases outside the gene matches. As DNA, the CDR3 is TGTGCCAGCAGTGGCTCTCAGGGGGCAAAGACCCAGTACTTC. Amino acid sequence: CASSGSQGAKTQYF.

This clonotype was recorded a few times. The chain uses TRBV5-5 and TRBJ1-5; D not resolved. Germline V gives CDR1 SGHKS, CDR2 YYEKEE (reference sequence). V gave up 4 bases and J gave up 10 bases, with 18 bases separating them. The CDR3 is 14 residues long. The CDR3 DNA follows: TGTGCCAGCAGCCCCGGGGAGGGTATGAGCCCCCAGCATTTT. Amino acids: CASSPGEGMSPQHF.

This clonotype has only a few counts. The gene calls are TRBV7-2 and TRBJ2-4, with 8 bases identical to TRBD1. Germline CDR1 is SGHTA and CDR2 is FQGNSA. With V trimmed by 5 bases and J by 1 base, 10 bases remained unmatched. The CDR3 is 17 amino acids. The chain's CDR3 is CASSDHRGVVAKNIQYF. CDR3 DNA sequence: TGTGCCAGCAGCGATCACAGGGGGGTGGTCGCCAAAAACATTCAGTACTTC. Full variable domain (rest looked up from reference TRBV7-2 and TRBJ2-4): GAGVSQSPSNKVTEKGKDVELRCDPISGHTALYWYRQSLGQGLEFLIYFQGNSAPDKSGLPSDRFSAERTGGSVSTLTIQRTQQEDSAVYLCASSDHRGVVAKNIQYFGAGTRLSVL.

The gene calls are TRBV2 and TRBJ2-2, with D perhaps TRBD2 (5 bases). The CDR3 loop spans 14 amino acids. With 4 bases removed from V and 5 bases from J, the gap between germline ends came to 11 bases. Germline V gene data show CDR1 as SNHLY and CDR2 as FYNNEI. The CDR3 reads CASSGGPGTGELFF. In nucleotides, the CDR3 is TGTGCCAGCAGTGGAGGACCGGGGACCGGGGAGCTGTTTTTT.

This chain connects TRBV7-2 to TRBJ2-1; D is unresolved. CDR1 and CDR2 from the germline V gene are SGHTA and FQGNSA. V lost 4 bases, J lost 9 bases, and 10 bases lay in between. The CDR3 loop spans 12 amino acids. CDR3 sequence: CASSWVPGEQFF. As DNA, the CDR3 is TGTGCCAGCAGCTGGGTCCCGGGTGAGCAGTTCTTC.

The J gene is TRBJ2-1, the V gene TRBV19; no clear D. Looked up from germline, CDR1 is LNHDA and CDR2 is SQIVND (reference sequence). V gave up 0 bases and J gave up 8 bases, with 5 bases separating them. The CDR3 has 12 residues. The CDR3 here is CASSIDRYEQFF. Here the CDR3 DNA reads TGTGCCAGTAGTATAGACAGGTATGAGCAGTTCTTC. Supplemented by reference TRBV19 and TRBJ2-1, the full variable domain reads DGGITQSPKYLFRKEGQNVTLSCEQNLNHDAMYWYRQDPGQGLRLIYYSQIVNDFQKGDIAEGYSVSREKKESFPLTVTSAQKNPTAFYLCASSIDRYEQFFGPGTRLTVL.

This clonotype has a handful of counts. The rearrangement links TRBV10-2 to TRBJ2-1; 7 bases fit TRBD2. The J segment lost 10 bases and the V segment lost 2 bases, leaving 5 bases of the junction unmatched. Germline lookup yields CDR1 WSHSY and CDR2 SAAADI. The CDR3 contains 13 residues. The CDR3 loop is CASSEAPGLEQFF. The CDR3 coding sequence is TGCGCCAGCAGTGAGGCCCCGGGACTAGAGCAGTTCTTC.

This chain uses TRBV6-4 with TRBJ1-1; D is unclear. Trimming pared 5 bases from V and 2 bases from J, leaving 9 bases between. This CDR3 contains 13 residues. The germline CDR1 and CDR2 sequences are MRHNA and SNTAGT. CDR3 protein: CASSQRSNTEAFF. CDR3 nucleotide sequence: TGTGCCAGCAGTCAACGCTCCAACACTGAAGCTTTCTTT.

The chain recombines TRBV7-8 with TRBJ2-3, with D perhaps TRBD1 or TRBD2 (6 bases each). The ends were cut back, 1 base at V and 0 bases at J, with 11 bases in the middle. CDR3 length: 16 amino acids. Per the germline V gene, CDR1 is SGHVS and CDR2 is FQNEAQ. In DNA form, the CDR3 reads TGTGCCAGCAGCTTAGTCCAGGGGACTAGCACAGATACGCAGTATTTT. This gives the protein CASSLVQGTSTDTQYF.

The genes are TRBV12-3 or TRBV12-4 and TRBJ2-7; 8 nucleotides line up with TRBD2. Trimming took 6 bases from V and 4 from J; bases not matched to a gene: 5. The CDR3 has 13 residues. The CDR3 reads CASSYGRGYEQYF. CDR3 in DNA: TGTGCCAGCAGCTACGGGAGGGGGTACGAGCAGTACTTC.

V and J are TRBV5-1 and TRBJ2-1; D ambiguous. Deletions cut 4 bases from V and 6 bases from J, with 8 bases between. CDR1 is SGHRS and CDR2 is YFSETQ in the germline V gene. This CDR3 comprises 12 residues. CDR3 region: CASSVPANEQFF. CDR3 in DNA: TGCGCCAGCAGCGTCCCGGCCAATGAGCAGTTCTTC. Full variable domain (missing parts from reference TRBV5-1 and TRBJ2-1): KAGVTQTPRYLIKTRGQQVTLSCSPISGHRSVSWYQQTPGQGLQFLFEYFSETQRNKGNFPGRFSGRQFSNSRSEMNVSTLELGDSALYLCASSVPANEQFFGPGTRLTVL.

The count of this clonotype is one. The junction shows a germline mismatch at one end, possibly a read error. The V and J genes are TRBV3-1 and TRBJ2-7; 10 nucleotides align to TRBD1. The CDR3 has 16 amino acids. Germline-derived CDR1 and CDR2 are LGHDT and YNNKEL (reference sequence). The DNA of the CDR3 is TGTGCCAGAAGCCCGGGACAGGGGACTCTCTTGCTCGAGCAGTACTTC. Its translation: CARSPGQGTLLLEQYF.

The V call is TRBV5-5, the J call TRBJ2-5, with D possibly being TRBD1 (5 bases). This CDR3 contains 13 residues. V was clipped by 1 base and J by 2 bases, with 6 bases between them. Germline V gives CDR1 SGHKS, CDR2 YYEKEE (reference sequence). CDR3 residues: CASSLYRQETQYF. The DNA of the CDR3 is TGTGCCAGCAGCTTGTACAGGCAAGAGACCCAGTACTTC.

The J gene is TRBJ2-7, the V gene TRBV19, with D possibly TRBD2 on 6 matching bases. Germline V gives CDR1 LNHDA, CDR2 SQIVND (reference sequence). V dropped 7 bases and J dropped 5 bases, with 21 bases sitting between them. The CDR3 totals 15 residues. The CDR3 here is CASKGPRGRGHEQYF. The DNA for the CDR3 is TGTGCCAGTAAAGGCCCGCGGGGTAGAGGACACGAGCAGTACTTC.

This clonotype was seen repeatedly, ten times or more. The chain couples TRBV7-2 to TRBJ2-2, with D possibly TRBD1 on 5 matching bases. CDR3 length: 16 residues. Germline lookup yields CDR1 SGHTA and CDR2 FQGNSA. The ends were cut back, 1 base at V and 5 bases at J, with 14 bases in the middle. The CDR3 spells CASSLDPGLYTGELFF. Written as DNA, the CDR3 is TGTGCCAGCAGCTTAGATCCAGGGTTGTATACCGGGGAGCTGTTTTTT.

V and J are TRBV5-8 and TRBJ2-7; 10 bases map to TRBD1. Germline CDR1 is SGHTS and CDR2 is YDEGEE. J lost 3 bases, V lost 1 base, and 4 bases had no gene match. The CDR3 contains 15 residues. This CDR3 reads CASSLRRTGGYEQYF. The CDR3 region has the DNA TGTGCCAGCAGCTTGCGTCGGACAGGGGGCTACGAGCAGTACTTC. Complete variable domain (other parts from reference TRBV5-8 and TRBJ2-7): EAGVTQSPTHLIKTRGQQATLRCSPISGHTSVYWYQQALGLGLQFLLWYDEGEERNRGNFPPRFSGRQFPNYSSELNVNALELEDSALYLCASSLRRTGGYEQYFGPGTRLTVT.